Sequencing of this T cell receptor beta chain was carried out in a study of OX40 agonist ivuxolimab in advanced cancers. Overall study: The group had a mean age of about 60 years, ranged from roughly 20 to 80, and was 75% to 85% male.

TCRdb keeps only in-frame clones here, not all; method: immunoSEQ multiplex PCR. The sample carries some 29,000 clones, more than 75% recorded once. Per germline, CDR1 WNHNN and CDR2 SYGVQD (reference sequence). The V segment lost 6 bases and the J segment 3 bases; nucleotides outside the gene matches: 6. The CDR3 runs to 14 residues. The TCR was taken from an adult with an advanced solid tumor such as melanoma, head and neck, liver or kidney cancer. The chain is built from TRBV10-1 and TRBJ1-2; 8 bases match TRBD1. Sequencing was performed on CD4+ or CD8+ T cells sorted from blood, taken in a trial of the OX40 agonist ivuxolimab. The CDR3 here is CASRDRDGDYGYTF. CDR3 coding DNA: TGCGCCAGCAGGGACAGGGATGGGGACTATGGCTACACCTTC.